This T cell receptor beta chain emerged from a study of shared clonotypes between healthy human individuals. In the study overall: The study enrolled two women and a few men aged 18 to 49.

Per germline, CDR1 LGHNA and CDR2 YNFKEQ. With V trimmed by 3 bases and J by 5 bases, 5 bases remained unmatched. This CDR3 has 15 amino acids. This clone appeared a single time. Investigators spread the genomic DNA of each subset evenly over several immunoSEQ plates. Data came from immunoSEQ multiplex PCR; TCRdb stores just in-frame clones and leaves some out. The data show approximately 470,000 clones, over 70% seen once. The chain employs TRBV4-2 and TRBJ2-2, with TRBD2 matching over 8 bases. The material sequenced was PBMCs. The TCR was taken from a woman aged 40 to 50 in good health. Some clones in this sample may be carry-over from other donors' samples. The CDR3 loop is CASSQLAGETGELFF. CDR3 coding DNA: TGTGCCAGCAGCCAGCTAGCGGGTGAGACCGGGGAGCTGTTTTTT.